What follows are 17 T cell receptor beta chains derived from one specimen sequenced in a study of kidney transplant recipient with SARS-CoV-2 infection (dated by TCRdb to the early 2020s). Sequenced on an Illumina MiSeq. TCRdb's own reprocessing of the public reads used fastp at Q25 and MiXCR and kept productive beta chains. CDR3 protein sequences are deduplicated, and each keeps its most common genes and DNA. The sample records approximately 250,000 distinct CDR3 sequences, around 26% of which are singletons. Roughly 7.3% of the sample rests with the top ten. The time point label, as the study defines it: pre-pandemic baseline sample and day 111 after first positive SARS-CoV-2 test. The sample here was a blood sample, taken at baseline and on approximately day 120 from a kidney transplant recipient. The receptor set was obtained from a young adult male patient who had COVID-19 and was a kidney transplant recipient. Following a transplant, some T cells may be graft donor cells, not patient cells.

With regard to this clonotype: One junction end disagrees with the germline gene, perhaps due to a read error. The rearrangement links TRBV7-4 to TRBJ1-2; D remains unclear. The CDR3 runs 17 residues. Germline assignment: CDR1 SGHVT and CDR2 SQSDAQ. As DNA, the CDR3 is TGTGCCAGCAGCCCGAACATTTCAGCTCGAAAGACCTATGGCTACGCCTTC. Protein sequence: CASSPNISARKTYGYAF.

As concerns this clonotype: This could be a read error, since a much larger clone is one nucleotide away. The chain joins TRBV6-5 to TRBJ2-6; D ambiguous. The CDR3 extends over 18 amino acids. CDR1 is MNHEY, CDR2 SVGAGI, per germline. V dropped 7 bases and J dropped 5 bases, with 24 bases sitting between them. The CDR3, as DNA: TGTGCCAGCAATAGAACCGCCTTACGACAAAGTCGGGCCAACGTCCTGACTTTC. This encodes CASNRTALRQSRANVLTF.

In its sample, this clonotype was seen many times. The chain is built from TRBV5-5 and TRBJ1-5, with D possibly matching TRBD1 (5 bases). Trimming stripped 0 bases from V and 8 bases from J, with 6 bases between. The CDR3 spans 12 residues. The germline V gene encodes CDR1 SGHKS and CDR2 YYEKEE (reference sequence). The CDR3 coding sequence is TGTGCCAGCAGCTTGGGGGGGGAGCCCCAGCATTTT. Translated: CASSLGGEPQHF.

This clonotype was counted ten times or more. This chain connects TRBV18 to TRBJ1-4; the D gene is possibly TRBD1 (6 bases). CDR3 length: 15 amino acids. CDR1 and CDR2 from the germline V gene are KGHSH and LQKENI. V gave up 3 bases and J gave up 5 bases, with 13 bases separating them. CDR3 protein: CASSPQDSTNEKLFF. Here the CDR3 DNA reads TGTGCCAGCTCACCTCAGGACAGTACCAATGAAAAACTGTTTTTT.

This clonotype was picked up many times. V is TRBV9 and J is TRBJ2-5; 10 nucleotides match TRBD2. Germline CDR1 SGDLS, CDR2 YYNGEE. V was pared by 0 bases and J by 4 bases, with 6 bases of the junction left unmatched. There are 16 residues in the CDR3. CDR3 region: CASSVGASGSGETQYF. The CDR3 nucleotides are TGTGCCAGCAGCGTAGGGGCTAGCGGGAGTGGAGAGACCCAGTACTTC.

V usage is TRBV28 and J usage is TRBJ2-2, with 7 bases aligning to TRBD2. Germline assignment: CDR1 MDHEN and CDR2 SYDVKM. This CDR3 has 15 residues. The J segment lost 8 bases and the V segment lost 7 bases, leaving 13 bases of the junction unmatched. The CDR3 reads CASTIGGGYGGELFF. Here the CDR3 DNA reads TGTGCCAGCACCATTGGGGGGGGGTACGGTGGGGAGCTGTTTTTT.

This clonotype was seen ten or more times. The CDR3 DNA reads as TGTGGCAATTCGGCGAGGATAACACAAAGTCGGGCCAACGTCCTGACTTTC. Translation gives CGNSARITQSRANVLTF. V gene TRBV8-2 combines with J gene TRBJ2-6. TRBV8-2 is a listed pseudogene. This CDR3 region has 17 residues.

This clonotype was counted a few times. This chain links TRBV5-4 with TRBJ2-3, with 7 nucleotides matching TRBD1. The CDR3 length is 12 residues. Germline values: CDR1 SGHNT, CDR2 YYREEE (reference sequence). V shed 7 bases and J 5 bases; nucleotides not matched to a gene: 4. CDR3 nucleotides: TGTGCCAGCGGGAGACAGGGAGATACGCAGTATTTT. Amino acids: CASGRQGDTQYF.

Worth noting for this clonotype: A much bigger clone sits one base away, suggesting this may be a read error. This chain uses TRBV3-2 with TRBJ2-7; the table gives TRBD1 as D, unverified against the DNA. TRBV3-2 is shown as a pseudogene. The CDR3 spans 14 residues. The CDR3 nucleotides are TGTGCCAGCAGCGGACAGGACAGGGGGCGGGAGCAGTACTTC. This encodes CASSGQDRGREQYF.

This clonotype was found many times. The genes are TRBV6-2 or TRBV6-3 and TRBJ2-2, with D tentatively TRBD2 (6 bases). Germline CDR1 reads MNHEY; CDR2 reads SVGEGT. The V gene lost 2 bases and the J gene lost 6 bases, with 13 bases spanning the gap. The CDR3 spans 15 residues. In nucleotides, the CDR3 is TGTGCCAGCAGTTACGGAGGAGGGGCTTCCGGGGAGCTGTTTTTT. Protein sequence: CASSYGGGASGELFF.

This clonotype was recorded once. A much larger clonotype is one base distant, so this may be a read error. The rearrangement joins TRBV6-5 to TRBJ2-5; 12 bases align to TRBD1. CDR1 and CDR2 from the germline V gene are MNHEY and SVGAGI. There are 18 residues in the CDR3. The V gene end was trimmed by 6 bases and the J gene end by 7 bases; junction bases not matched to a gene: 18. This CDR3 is CASSQYSGTGGELGTQYF. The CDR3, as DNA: TGTGCCAGCAGCCAATACTCCGGGACAGGGGGCGAATTGGGGACCCAGTACTTC.

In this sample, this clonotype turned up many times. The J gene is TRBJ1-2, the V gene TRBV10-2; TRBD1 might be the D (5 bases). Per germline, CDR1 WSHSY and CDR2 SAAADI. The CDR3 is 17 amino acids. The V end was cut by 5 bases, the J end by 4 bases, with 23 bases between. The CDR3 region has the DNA TGCGCCAGCAGTAGGATGGACACTTCTAGAAAGACCTATGGCTACACCTTC. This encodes CASSRMDTSRKTYGYTF.

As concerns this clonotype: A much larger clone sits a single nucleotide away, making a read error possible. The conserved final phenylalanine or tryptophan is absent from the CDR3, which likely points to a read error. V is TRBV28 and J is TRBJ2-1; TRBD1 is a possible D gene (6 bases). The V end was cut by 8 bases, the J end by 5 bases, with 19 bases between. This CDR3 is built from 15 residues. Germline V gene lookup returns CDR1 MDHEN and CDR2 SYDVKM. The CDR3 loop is CASLRGDITNNEQFL. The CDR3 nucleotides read TGTGCCAGCCTTCGTGGGGACATTACAAACAATGAGCAGTTCCTC.

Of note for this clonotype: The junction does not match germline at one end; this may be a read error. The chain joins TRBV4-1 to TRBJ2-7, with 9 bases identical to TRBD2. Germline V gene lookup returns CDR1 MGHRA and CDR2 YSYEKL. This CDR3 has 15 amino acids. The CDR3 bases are TGTGCCAGCGGCCAACTAGCGGGCAGCTCCTACGAGCAGTACTTC. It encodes CASGQLAGSSYEQYF.

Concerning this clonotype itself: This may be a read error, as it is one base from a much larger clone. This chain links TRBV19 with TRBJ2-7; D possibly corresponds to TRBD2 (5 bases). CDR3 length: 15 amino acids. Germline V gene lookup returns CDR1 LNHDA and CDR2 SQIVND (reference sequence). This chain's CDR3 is CAGSISSSGSYEQYF. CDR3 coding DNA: TGTGCCGGTAGTATAAGTTCGAGCGGAAGCTACGAGCAGTACTTC.

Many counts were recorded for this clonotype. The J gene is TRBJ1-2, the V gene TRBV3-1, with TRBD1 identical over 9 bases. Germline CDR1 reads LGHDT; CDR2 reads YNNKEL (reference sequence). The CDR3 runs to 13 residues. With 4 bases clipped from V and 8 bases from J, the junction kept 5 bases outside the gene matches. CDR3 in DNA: TGTGCCAGCAGCCCCGACAGGGGGGGCGGCTACACCTTC. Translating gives CASSPDRGGGYTF.

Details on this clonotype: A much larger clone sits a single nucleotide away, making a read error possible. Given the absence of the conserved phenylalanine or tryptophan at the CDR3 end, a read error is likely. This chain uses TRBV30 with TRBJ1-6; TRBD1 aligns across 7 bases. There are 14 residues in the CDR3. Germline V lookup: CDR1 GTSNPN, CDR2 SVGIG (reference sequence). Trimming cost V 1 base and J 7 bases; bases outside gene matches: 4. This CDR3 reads CAWSARQGNSPLHL. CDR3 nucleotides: TGTGCCTGGAGTGCGAGACAGGGAAATTCACCCCTCCACTTG.